This entry describes one TCR beta chain. Profiling relied on immunoSEQ multiplex PCR, and the TCRdb table lists in-frame clones only, not all of them. Found here are 110,000 to 150,000 clones, about 87% of them singletons; the top ten hold about 6%. The data were obtained in a study of T cell responses to AZD1222 COVID-19 vaccine. Sequenced here: peripheral blood, sampled on day 0 of AZD1222 vaccination. This clonotype was sampled from an adult in good health.

CDR3 in amino acids: CASSRAGGMSNQPQHF. The CDR3 nucleotides read TGTGCCAGTAGTAGGGCAGGGGGTATGAGCAATCAGCCCCAGCATTTT. The chain joins TRBV19 to TRBJ1-5; 7 bases align to TRBD1. V lost 4 bases to trimming and J lost 1 base; unmatched junction nucleotides: 7. Germline assignment: CDR1 LNHDA and CDR2 SQIVND (reference sequence). This CDR3 has 16 residues.